Listed below are T cell receptor beta chains from one sample, sequenced in a study of shared clonotypes between healthy human individuals. Sequencing used immunoSEQ multiplex PCR; TCRdb keeps in-frame clones, though not all of them. The sample has about 1.1 million clones, approximately 80% seen once. Sequences were obtained from memory CD4+ T cells from PBMCs. The receptor set was obtained from a young man in good health. Some clones in this sample may be carry-over from other donors' samples. The CDR3 runs from the conserved cysteine through the conserved F or W. The order of the fields is clone size, CDR3 length, V gene, D gene, J gene, CDR3 protein, CDR3 DNA. D genes are given only for firm matches. Expanded clones get a size class; other rows say once, few or many, or leave the size out.

clone_size: -
cdr3_length: 14
v_call: TRBV6-6
d_call: -
j_call: TRBJ1-5
cdr3_aa: CASSRTTGEQPQHF
cdr3_nt: TGTGCCAGCAGCCGTACGACAGGAGAACAGCCCCAGCATTTT

clone_size: -
cdr3_length: 15
v_call: TRBV28
d_call: -
j_call: TRBJ1-3
cdr3_aa: CASRNQGNSGNTIYF
cdr3_nt: TGTGCCAGCAGAAATCAGGGTAACTCTGGAAACACCATATATTTT

clone_size: -
cdr3_length: 18
v_call: TRBV5-1
d_call: TRBD1
j_call: TRBJ1-1
cdr3_aa: CASSPTLGTGTLNTEAFF
cdr3_nt: TGCGCCAGCAGCCCGACCCTCGGGACAGGGACCCTGAACACTGAAGCTTTCTTT

clone_size: -
cdr3_length: 15
v_call: TRBV7-9
d_call: TRBD2
j_call: TRBJ2-3
cdr3_aa: CASSFGAGDTDTQYF
cdr3_nt: TGTGCCAGCAGCTTCGGGGCGGGAGACACAGATACGCAGTATTTT

clone_size: -
cdr3_length: 15
v_call: TRBV2
d_call: -
j_call: TRBJ1-5
cdr3_aa: CASSPDRLPNQPQHF
cdr3_nt: TGTGCCAGCAGCCCCGACAGGCTCCCTAATCAGCCCCAGCATTTT

clone_size: once
cdr3_length: 15
v_call: TRBV6-1
d_call: TRBD1
j_call: TRBJ1-6
cdr3_aa: CASSNHGQGNSPLHF
cdr3_nt: TGTGCCAGCAGTAACCACGGACAGGGAAATTCACCCCTCCACTTT

clone_size: few
cdr3_length: 13
v_call: TRBV11-2
d_call: TRBD1
j_call: TRBJ2-7
cdr3_aa: CASTPDRAYEQYF
cdr3_nt: TGTGCCAGCACCCCCGACAGGGCCTACGAGCAGTACTTC

clone_size: -
cdr3_length: 15
v_call: TRBV5-6
d_call: TRBD1
j_call: TRBJ2-3
cdr3_aa: CASSFRDREVDTQYF
cdr3_nt: TGTGCCAGCAGCTTTAGGGACAGGGAGGTAGATACGCAGTATTTT

clone_size: few
cdr3_length: 15
v_call: TRBV7-9
d_call: -
j_call: TRBJ2-1
cdr3_aa: CASSFGPGPDNEQFF
cdr3_nt: TGTGCCAGCAGCTTTGGCCCCGGGCCAGACAATGAGCAGTTCTTC

clone_size: -
cdr3_length: 14
v_call: TRBV5-1
d_call: -
j_call: TRBJ2-1
cdr3_aa: CASSPGWVENEQFF
cdr3_nt: TGCGCCAGCAGCCCTGGGTGGGTCGAAAATGAGCAGTTCTTC

clone_size: -
cdr3_length: 14
v_call: TRBV28
d_call: -
j_call: TRBJ2-2
cdr3_aa: CASSSGQNTGELFF
cdr3_nt: TGTGCCAGCAGTTCAGGACAGAACACCGGGGAGCTGTTTTTT

clone_size: few
cdr3_length: 15
v_call: TRBV4-1
d_call: -
j_call: TRBJ1-1
cdr3_aa: CASSRRGGSNTEAFF
cdr3_nt: TGCGCCAGCAGCCGTCGAGGGGGATCGAACACTGAAGCTTTCTTT

clone_size: -
cdr3_length: 16
v_call: TRBV27
d_call: TRBD2
j_call: TRBJ2-7
cdr3_aa: CASSRGLAEYSYEQYF
cdr3_nt: TGTGCCAGCAGCCGTGGACTAGCGGAATATTCCTACGAGCAGTACTTC

clone_size: -
cdr3_length: 13
v_call: TRBV30
d_call: -
j_call: TRBJ1-3
cdr3_aa: CAWTLAGENTIYF
cdr3_nt: TGTGCCTGGACCCTAGCCGGGGAAAACACCATATATTTT

clone_size: -
cdr3_length: 17
v_call: TRBV4-1
d_call: TRBD2
j_call: TRBJ2-7
cdr3_aa: CASSASGGRALVYEQYF
cdr3_nt: TGCGCCAGCAGCGCGAGCGGCGGGAGGGCCCTCGTCTACGAGCAGTACTTC

clone_size: few
cdr3_length: 17
v_call: TRBV5-1
d_call: TRBD2
j_call: TRBJ2-5
cdr3_aa: CASSTGVAGGLQETQYF
cdr3_nt: TGCGCCAGCAGCACCGGAGTGGCGGGAGGACTCCAGGAGACCCAGTACTTC

clone_size: -
cdr3_length: 15
v_call: TRBV5-1
d_call: TRBD2
j_call: TRBJ2-5
cdr3_aa: CASSSGLAGGETQYF
cdr3_nt: TGCGCCAGCAGCTCGGGACTAGCGGGAGGTGAGACCCAGTACTTC

clone_size: few
cdr3_length: 16
v_call: TRBV2
d_call: -
j_call: TRBJ1-5
cdr3_aa: CASSNPTGGSNQPQHF
cdr3_nt: TGTGCCAGCAGCAACCCGACCGGCGGATCTAATCAGCCCCAGCATTTT

clone_size: -
cdr3_length: 11
v_call: TRBV7-6
d_call: -
j_call: TRBJ1-4
cdr3_aa: CAVATNEKLFF
cdr3_nt: TGTGCCGTCGCAACTAATGAAAAACTGTTTTTT

clone_size: -
cdr3_length: 14
v_call: TRBV30
d_call: -
j_call: TRBJ1-4
cdr3_aa: CAWSGRPTNEKLFF
cdr3_nt: TGTGCCTGGAGTGGTCGGCCAACTAATGAAAAACTGTTTTTT

clone_size: -
cdr3_length: 15
v_call: TRBV27
d_call: -
j_call: TRBJ2-1
cdr3_aa: CASSSPGALYNEQFF
cdr3_nt: TGTGCCAGCAGTTCTCCGGGAGCCCTCTACAATGAGCAGTTCTTC

clone_size: -
cdr3_length: 14
v_call: TRBV28
d_call: -
j_call: TRBJ1-3
cdr3_aa: CASSFRPPGNTIYF
cdr3_nt: TGTGCCAGCAGTTTCAGGCCCCCTGGAAACACCATATATTTT

clone_size: -
cdr3_length: 14
v_call: TRBV5-6
d_call: -
j_call: TRBJ1-2
cdr3_aa: CASSPISRTRGYTF
cdr3_nt: TGTGCCAGCAGCCCTATTTCCAGGACTCGGGGCTACACCTTC

clone_size: -
cdr3_length: 11
v_call: TRBV20-1
d_call: -
j_call: TRBJ1-4
cdr3_aa: CSARATEKLFF
cdr3_nt: TGCAGTGCTAGAGCGACTGAAAAACTGTTTTTT

clone_size: -
cdr3_length: 16
v_call: TRBV11-3
d_call: TRBD1
j_call: TRBJ2-7
cdr3_aa: CASSSSAGTGDHEQYF
cdr3_nt: TGTGCCAGCAGCTCGAGCGCCGGGACAGGGGACCACGAGCAGTACTTC

clone_size: -
cdr3_length: 16
v_call: TRBV7-3
d_call: -
j_call: TRBJ1-3
cdr3_aa: CASRFSGTSSGNTIYF
cdr3_nt: TGTGCCAGCAGATTCTCCGGGACATCCTCTGGAAACACCATATATTTT

clone_size: -
cdr3_length: 13
v_call: TRBV29-1
d_call: -
j_call: TRBJ2-1
cdr3_aa: CSVERERLNEQFF
cdr3_nt: TGCAGCGTTGAAAGGGAACGCCTCAATGAGCAGTTCTTC

clone_size: -
cdr3_length: 12
v_call: TRBV28
d_call: -
j_call: TRBJ1-5
cdr3_aa: CASSWGVQPQHF
cdr3_nt: TGTGCCAGCAGTTGGGGGGTTCAGCCCCAGCATTTT

clone_size: -
cdr3_length: 12
v_call: TRBV5-1
d_call: -
j_call: TRBJ1-2
cdr3_aa: CASRPTNYGYTF
cdr3_nt: TGCGCCAGCAGACCTACTAACTATGGCTACACCTTC

clone_size: -
cdr3_length: 16
v_call: TRBV5-8
d_call: TRBD2
j_call: TRBJ2-1
cdr3_aa: CASSRQTSGNYNEQFF
cdr3_nt: TGTGCCAGCAGCCGGCAGACTAGCGGGAATTACAATGAGCAGTTCTTC

clone_size: -
cdr3_length: 13
v_call: TRBV6-6
d_call: TRBD1
j_call: TRBJ2-7
cdr3_aa: CASRTGGGYEQYF
cdr3_nt: TGTGCCAGCAGGACAGGGGGCGGCTACGAGCAGTACTTC

clone_size: -
cdr3_length: 13
v_call: TRBV6-5
d_call: -
j_call: TRBJ1-1
cdr3_aa: CASSYGGVTEAFF
cdr3_nt: TGTGCCAGCAGTTATGGGGGGGTCACTGAAGCTTTCTTT

clone_size: -
cdr3_length: 17
v_call: TRBV15
d_call: TRBD2
j_call: TRBJ2-1
cdr3_aa: CATSRTPQGSGSHEQFF
cdr3_nt: TGTGCCACCAGCAGGACCCCCCAGGGTAGCGGGAGCCATGAGCAGTTCTTC

clone_size: -
cdr3_length: 11
v_call: TRBV6-1
d_call: -
j_call: TRBJ1-1
cdr3_aa: CASTGSTEAFF
cdr3_nt: TGTGCCAGCACTGGGAGCACTGAAGCTTTCTTT

clone_size: -
cdr3_length: 13
v_call: TRBV6-6
d_call: -
j_call: TRBJ2-5
cdr3_aa: CASNRGPRETQYF
cdr3_nt: TGTGCCAGCAATAGAGGCCCGAGGGAGACCCAGTACTTC

clone_size: once
cdr3_length: 14
v_call: TRBV7-2
d_call: TRBD1
j_call: TRBJ1-4
cdr3_aa: CASSPPTGFEKLFF
cdr3_nt: TGTGCCAGCAGCCCACCGACAGGGTTTGAAAAACTGTTTTTT

clone_size: once
cdr3_length: 16
v_call: TRBV28
d_call: TRBD1
j_call: TRBJ1-3
cdr3_aa: CASSLGTGYSGNTIYF
cdr3_nt: TGTGCCAGCAGTTTAGGGACAGGATACTCTGGAAACACCATATATTTT

clone_size: -
cdr3_length: 15
v_call: TRBV10-3
d_call: TRBD1
j_call: TRBJ2-2
cdr3_aa: CAISWDREGPGELFF
cdr3_nt: TGTGCCATCAGTTGGGACAGGGAGGGGCCCGGGGAGCTGTTTTTT

clone_size: -
cdr3_length: 14
v_call: TRBV7-2
d_call: TRBD1
j_call: TRBJ1-2
cdr3_aa: CASSLIQGFYGYTF
cdr3_nt: TGTGCCAGCAGCTTAATACAGGGGTTCTATGGCTACACCTTC

clone_size: -
cdr3_length: 15
v_call: TRBV30
d_call: TRBD1
j_call: TRBJ2-1
cdr3_aa: CAWSLGTGVYNEQFF
cdr3_nt: TGTGCCTGGAGTCTGGGGACAGGGGTTTACAATGAGCAGTTCTTC

clone_size: once
cdr3_length: 16
v_call: TRBV5-8
d_call: -
j_call: TRBJ2-1
cdr3_aa: CAKPWEGQRRSNEQFF
cdr3_nt: TGTGCCAAGCCATGGGAAGGACAGCGACGATCCAATGAGCAGTTCTTC

clone_size: -
cdr3_length: 17
v_call: TRBV30
d_call: -
j_call: TRBJ1-6
cdr3_aa: CAWSAASLGGLYSPLHF
cdr3_nt: TGTGCCTGGAGTGCCGCCTCCCTCGGGGGGCTGTATTCACCCCTCCACTTT

clone_size: -
cdr3_length: 14
v_call: TRBV2
d_call: -
j_call: TRBJ1-1
cdr3_aa: CASSHPGANTEAFF
cdr3_nt: TGTGCCAGCAGTCATCCAGGGGCCAACACTGAAGCTTTCTTT

clone_size: many
cdr3_length: 10
v_call: TRBV20-1
d_call: -
j_call: TRBJ2-1
cdr3_aa: CSALYNEQFF
cdr3_nt: TGCAGTGCCCTCTACAATGAGCAGTTCTTC

clone_size: -
cdr3_length: 13
v_call: TRBV18
d_call: -
j_call: TRBJ2-1
cdr3_aa: CASSPVDGIEQFF
cdr3_nt: TGTGCCAGCTCACCGGTTGACGGTATTGAGCAGTTCTTC

clone_size: once
cdr3_length: 16
v_call: TRBV2
d_call: TRBD2
j_call: TRBJ2-3
cdr3_aa: CASRSRLAGFADTQYF
cdr3_nt: TGTGCCAGCAGGAGCCGACTAGCGGGATTCGCAGATACGCAGTATTTT

clone_size: -
cdr3_length: 15
v_call: TRBV6-5
d_call: TRBD1
j_call: TRBJ2-7
cdr3_aa: CASSSAGTGYYEQYF
cdr3_nt: TGTGCCAGCAGCTCGGCCGGGACAGGATACTACGAGCAGTACTTC

clone_size: -
cdr3_length: 12
v_call: TRBV27
d_call: -
j_call: TRBJ1-5
cdr3_aa: CASSLLGQPQHF
cdr3_nt: TGTGCCAGCAGTTTATTAGGTCAGCCCCAGCATTTT

clone_size: -
cdr3_length: 15
v_call: TRBV5-4
d_call: -
j_call: TRBJ2-7
cdr3_aa: CASSLEGLRSYEQYF
cdr3_nt: TGTGCCAGCAGCTTGGAGGGGCTTCGGTCCTACGAGCAGTACTTC

clone_size: -
cdr3_length: 15
v_call: TRBV25-1
d_call: TRBD1
j_call: TRBJ2-5
cdr3_aa: CASSEGQGVRETQYF
cdr3_nt: TGTGCCAGCAGTGAGGGACAGGGGGTACGGGAGACCCAGTACTTC

clone_size: -
cdr3_length: 14
v_call: TRBV7-2
d_call: -
j_call: TRBJ1-5
cdr3_aa: CASSLDPGGQPQHF
cdr3_nt: TGTGCCAGCAGCTTAGACCCAGGAGGCCAGCCCCAGCATTTT

clone_size: -
cdr3_length: 14
v_call: TRBV9
d_call: -
j_call: TRBJ2-2
cdr3_aa: CASSVTWSTGELFF
cdr3_nt: TGTGCCAGCAGCGTAACATGGTCCACCGGGGAGCTGTTTTTT

clone_size: -
cdr3_length: 14
v_call: TRBV27
d_call: TRBD1
j_call: TRBJ2-6
cdr3_aa: CATGGAFGANVLTF
cdr3_nt: TGTGCGACAGGGGGCGCGTTTGGGGCCAACGTCCTGACTTTC

clone_size: -
cdr3_length: 13
v_call: TRBV19
d_call: -
j_call: TRBJ1-1
cdr3_aa: CASRHSRGGEAFF
cdr3_nt: TGTGCCAGCAGACATAGTCGGGGTGGGGAAGCTTTCTTT

clone_size: few
cdr3_length: 15
v_call: TRBV19
d_call: -
j_call: TRBJ1-4
cdr3_aa: CASSIQPGLDEKLFF
cdr3_nt: TGTGCCAGTAGTATCCAACCCGGTCTGGATGAAAAACTGTTTTTT

clone_size: -
cdr3_length: 15
v_call: TRBV29-1
d_call: -
j_call: TRBJ1-1
cdr3_aa: CSVEITGTKNTEAFF
cdr3_nt: TGCAGCGTTGAAATAACCGGGACTAAGAACACTGAAGCTTTCTTT

clone_size: -
cdr3_length: 15
v_call: TRBV5-1
d_call: -
j_call: TRBJ2-7
cdr3_aa: CASSLLQGPPGEQYF
cdr3_nt: TGCGCCAGCAGCTTGTTACAGGGCCCTCCGGGCGAGCAGTACTTC

clone_size: once
cdr3_length: 14
v_call: TRBV28
d_call: -
j_call: TRBJ1-4
cdr3_aa: CASSERTGYEKLFF
cdr3_nt: TGTGCCAGCAGTGAAAGGACGGGCTACGAAAAACTGTTTTTT

clone_size: -
cdr3_length: 15
v_call: TRBV19
d_call: -
j_call: TRBJ1-1
cdr3_aa: CASSIDGHVARLAFF
cdr3_nt: TGTGCCAGTAGTATTGACGGGCATGTTGCTAGGTTGGCTTTCTTT

clone_size: -
cdr3_length: 17
v_call: TRBV18
d_call: TRBD1
j_call: TRBJ1-2
cdr3_aa: CASSPTQPDRANYGYTF
cdr3_nt: TGTGCCAGCTCACCAACGCAACCAGACAGGGCTAACTATGGCTACACCTTC